This T cell receptor beta chain was captured by sequencing in a study of blood T cells in healthy people across ages. Study-wide context: Template switching picked up about one barcoded beta molecule for each two T cells.

Study findings and constraints: Unknown donor CMV status possibly confounded expanded clonotype changes.

A second PCR, run for 7 to 11 cycles, used a sample-barcoded 5' primer plus a J-beta primer mix. A 12-random-nucleotide template-switch adaptor tagged each cDNA molecule. A single record per CDR3 protein comes from TCRdb applying MiXCR to the 5' RACE reads. Of about 970,000 distinct CDR3 sequences listed, approximately 50% were seen once; the top ten hold over 20%. Germline values: CDR1 SEHNR, CDR2 FQNEAQ (reference sequence). The CDR3 covers 14 residues. Trimming took 5 bases from V and 4 from J, leaving 14 bases between them. Notes on this clonotype: No antigen is known for it.

This clonotype originated in a woman aged 60 to 75 in good health. V is TRBV7-9 and J is TRBJ1-1; a possible D gene is TRBD1 (5 bases). Source material: blood. CDR3 loop: CASSPSTVSTEAFF. In DNA form, the CDR3 reads TGTGCCAGCAGCCCATCGACAGTGAGCACTGAAGCTTTCTTT.